This entry is about one TCR beta chain. This sample is part of a study of Graves' ophthalmopathy and Graves' hyperthyroidism. On the study more broadly: Peripheral blood sampling preceded any treatment and occurred at initial diagnosis.

Orbital computed tomography, together with clinical symptoms, serum thyroxine, TRAb and thyroid ultrasound, was used for diagnosis. The authors amplified TCR beta CDR3 regions from RNA transcripts. HTBI primers primed a first-round RT-PCR, and a second-round multiplex PCR followed. From the multiplex PCR reads, TCRdb called clonotypes with MiXCR, one entry per CDR3 protein. The table records about 480,000 distinct CDR3 sequences, approximately 15% of them present only once. This CDR3 is built from 15 residues. Germline-derived CDR1 and CDR2 are DFQATT and SNEGSKA (reference sequence). Trimming took off 0 bases at V and 3 bases at J, with 15 bases between the two ends.

The sequence derives from a woman aged 25 to 39 with Graves' ophthalmopathy. This chain connects TRBV20-1 to TRBJ2-7; D is perhaps TRBD1 or TRBD2 (7 bases each). The sequenced material came from blood. CDR3 protein: CSARDPQGGNYEQYF. CDR3 nucleotides: TGCAGTGCTAGAGATCCCCAGGGGGGGAACTACGAGCAGTACTTC.